One and the same sample provided the 15 T cell receptor beta chains below, sequenced in a study of cytomegalovirus exposure and HLA in healthy donors. PCR involved 60 Vbeta and 13 Jbeta primers. Method: immunoSEQ multiplex PCR; TCRdb's copy keeps in-frame clones and lacks some. The repertoire holds approximately 46,000 clones, with approximately 70% as singletons. Sequencing used PBMCs. Receptors originate from a man under 40 in good health and CMV-seronegative.

The V gene is TRBV27, the J gene TRBJ1-5, with TRBD1 matching over 8 bases. The CDR3 has 15 residues. J was trimmed by 3 bases and V by 8 bases; bases with no gene match: 9. Germline values: CDR1 MNHEY, CDR2 SMNVEV (reference sequence). The CDR3: CASGTGTGFNQPQHF. The CDR3 DNA is TGTGCCAGCGGGACGGGGACAGGCTTCAATCAGCCCCAGCATTTT.

The chain employs TRBV2 and TRBJ2-7; 7 positions match TRBD2. Germline V gene sequence: CDR1 SNHLY, CDR2 FYNNEI. This CDR3 contains 13 residues. The junction had 2 bases not matched to a gene; V was cut back by 6 bases and J by 0 bases. The CDR3 DNA reads as TGTGCCAGCAGGGCTAGCGGCTCCTACGAGCAGTACTTC. Protein: CASRASGSYEQYF. The complete variable domain, with remaining parts taken from reference TRBV2 and TRBJ2-7, reads EPEVTQTPSHQVTQMGQEVILRCVPISNHLYFYWYRQILGQKVEFLVSFYNNEISEKSEIFDDQFSVERPDGSNFTLKIRSTKLEDSAMYFCASRASGSYEQYFGPGTRLTVT.

J is TRBJ2-1 and V is TRBV10-2; 13 bases match TRBD2. J was trimmed by 4 bases and V by 5 bases; bases with no gene match: 5. Germline V lookup: CDR1 WSHSY, CDR2 SAAADI. The CDR3 contains 16 residues. The chain's CDR3 is CASSLRLAGGYNEQFF. In nucleotides, the CDR3 is TGCGCCAGCAGTCTCCGACTAGCGGGAGGTTACAATGAGCAGTTCTTC.

A few counts support this clone. The V and J genes are TRBV15 and TRBJ2-1; a possible D gene is TRBD2 (7 bases). V lost 5 bases and J lost 7, with 24 bases in between. This CDR3 has 17 residues. The germline V gene encodes CDR1 LNHNV and CDR2 YYDKDF (reference sequence). The CDR3 region is CATSPLGGDYFKNEQFF. The DNA for the CDR3 is TGTGCCACCAGCCCCTTAGGGGGGGACTATTTTAAGAATGAGCAGTTCTTC.

The chain employs TRBV7-2 and TRBJ1-5; no firm D call. Germline-derived CDR1 and CDR2 are SGHTA and FQGNSA. This CDR3 has 16 residues. V was trimmed by 1 base and J by 1 base, leaving 11 bases between them. The CDR3 is CASSLVGSGSNQPQHF. In DNA, the CDR3 is TGTGCCAGCAGCTTAGTCGGGTCGGGGAGCAATCAGCCCCAGCATTTT.

This chain connects TRBV9 to TRBJ2-1, with 10 bases matching TRBD2. The V segment lost 4 bases and the J segment 8 bases; nucleotides outside the gene matches: 9. The germline V gene encodes CDR1 SGDLS and CDR2 YYNGEE. The CDR3 is made up of 15 amino acids. The CDR3 nucleotides are TGTGCCAGCAGCTTTAGCGGGAGGTCAGGCGATGAGCAGTTCTTC. Translated: CASSFSGRSGDEQFF.

The gene calls are TRBV29-1 and TRBJ2-5; unclear D gene. V was trimmed by 4 bases and J by 4 bases, leaving 19 bases between them. Germline lookup yields CDR1 SQVTM and CDR2 ANQGSEA. This CDR3 region has 15 residues. The CDR3 DNA is TGCAGCGTTGTCTTCCCCTACGCAGCTAGAGAGACCCAGTACTTC. It is translated as CSVVFPYAARETQYF.

V is TRBV10-1 and J is TRBJ2-1, with a possible D match to TRBD2 (5 bases). Looked up from germline, CDR1 is WNHNN and CDR2 is SYGVQD (reference sequence). Trimming took off 7 bases at V and 12 bases at J, with 16 bases between the two ends. This CDR3 spans 12 amino acids. The CDR3 loop reads CASTPGGSVQFF. The CDR3 DNA reads as TGCGCCAGCACCCCCGGAGGTTCTGTGCAGTTCTTC.

This rearrangement joins TRBV2 to TRBJ2-4; 7 bases line up with TRBD1. The V gene end was trimmed by 6 bases and the J gene end by 0 bases; junction bases not matched to a gene: 5. This CDR3 is built from 15 residues. The germline V gene has CDR1 SNHLY and CDR2 FYNNEI. The CDR3 loop is CASRQGPLAKNIQYF. Written as DNA, the CDR3 is TGTGCCAGCAGACAGGGGCCTCTAGCCAAAAACATTCAGTACTTC.

The V and J genes are TRBV7-8 and TRBJ1-1; D gene uncertain. With 0 bases removed from V and 7 bases from J, the gap between germline ends came to 6 bases. Germline V gene sequence: CDR1 SGHVS, CDR2 FQNEAQ. The CDR3 spans 12 residues. CDR3 residues: CASSLARSEAFF. CDR3 nucleotide sequence: TGTGCCAGCAGCTTAGCGCGGAGTGAAGCTTTCTTT.

The chain uses TRBV29-1 and TRBJ1-1, with D unclear. The V end was cut by 4 bases, the J end by 5 bases, with 8 bases between. The CDR3 extends over 11 amino acids. Looked up from germline, CDR1 is SQVTM and CDR2 is ANQGSEA. The CDR3 nucleotides read TGCAGCGTTGTGCCGGGGACTGAAGCTTTCTTT. This gives the protein CSVVPGTEAFF.

The gene calls are TRBV5-1 and TRBJ2-7; maybe TRBD2 (5 bases). The CDR3 extends over 16 amino acids. Germline V gene lookup returns CDR1 SGHRS and CDR2 YFSETQ. V gave up 0 bases and J gave up 0 bases, with 13 bases separating them. The DNA of the CDR3 is TGCGCCAGCAGCTTGGAGGTCCAGCGGTCCTCCTACGAGCAGTACTTC. Translated: CASSLEVQRSSYEQYF.

This chain uses TRBV25-1 with TRBJ2-1; TRBD2 aligns across 8 bases. This CDR3 contains 14 residues. Losses at the gene ends were 6 bases for V and 5 bases for J; bases not matched to a gene: 6. From germline, CDR1 is MGHDK and CDR2 SYGVNS. The CDR3 loop reads CASSPSGRNNEQFF. In DNA form, the CDR3 reads TGTGCCAGCAGCCCAAGCGGGAGAAACAATGAGCAGTTCTTC.

As concerns this clone: Given the absence of the conserved phenylalanine or tryptophan at the CDR3 end, a read error is likely. The rearrangement uses TRBV30 and TRBJ2-3; D not certain. Germline values: CDR1 GTSNPN, CDR2 SVGIG (reference sequence). V was clipped by 2 bases and J by 4 bases, with 4 bases between them. The CDR3 is 11 amino acids. The CDR3 coding sequence is TGTGCCTGGAGTTTCCCAGATACGCAGTATGTT. This codes for CAWSFPDTQYV.

This chain links TRBV6-5 with TRBJ2-5; the D gene is possibly TRBD2 (5 bases). Trimming cost V 6 bases and J 5 bases, with 13 bases left between them. CDR1 is MNHEY, CDR2 SVGAGI, per germline. The CDR3 spans 13 residues. CDR3 nucleotides: TGTGCCAGCAGCAGAGGAGGTTTCGAGACCCAGTACTTC. It is translated as CASSRGGFETQYF.